This T cell receptor beta chain was profiled in a study of T cells in localized non-small cell lung cancer. Study results and caveats: In uninvolved adjacent lung, T cell clonality reached its highest value, exceeding tumor. The appearance of a median approximately 60 of the top 100 tumor clones was seen in adjacent lung.

Regarding this clone: Its antigen is not known.

Trimming pared 8 bases from V and 0 bases from J, leaving 12 bases between. The CDR3 contains 14 residues. Germline V gene data show CDR1 as SGHTS and CDR2 as YDEGEE. Generated by immunoSEQ multiplex PCR, the TCRdb table keeps only in-frame clones and is missing some. This table holds around 41,000 clones, about 88% found once. This chain links TRBV5-8 with TRBJ2-1; TRBD2 is a possible D gene (6 bases). The sequenced sample was peripheral blood, obtained before any cancer treatment. The sequence was collected from a female donor of 60 years or more with stage I squamous cell lung carcinoma. The CDR3 DNA sequence: TGTGCCAGGCGGGGAATTACCTCCTACAATGAGCAGTTCTTC. Residues: CARRGITSYNEQFF. Together with reference TRBV5-8 and TRBJ2-1, the CDR3 gives the full variable domain: EAGVTQSPTHLIKTRGQQATLRCSPISGHTSVYWYQQALGLGLQFLLWYDEGEERNRGNFPPRFSGRQFPNYSSELNVNALELEDSALYLCARRGITSYNEQFFGPGTRLTVL.